The present T cell receptor (beta chain) was sequenced within a study of T cells in Graves' hyperthyroidism and ophthalmopathy. RNA transcripts yielded amplified TCR beta CDR3 regions. TCR CDR3 underwent first-round RT-PCR with the HTBI primer set. One entry per CDR3 protein, called by TCRdb with MiXCR from the multiplex PCR reads. The sample has about 600,000 distinct CDR3 sequences, 12% to 15% seen once. Study-level findings and limits: Also found in blood were most expanded thyroid clonotypes above 0.001.

Trimming stripped 8 bases from V and 0 bases from J, with 14 bases between. CDR1 is MNHEY and CDR2 is SMNVEV in the germline V gene (reference sequence). This CDR3 has 15 residues. This clonotype was picked up many times. Its antigen is unidentified. The PBMCs were sourced from fresh peripheral blood (approximately 9.6 ml). This sequence joins TRBV27 and TRBJ2-4; TRBD2 is a possible D gene (6 bases). Material for sequencing was blood. This clonotype was obtained from a woman between 18 and 29 years old with Graves' ophthalmopathy. For the CDR3, the DNA is TGTGCCAGCCGGAGGGAACCCCTAGCCAAAAACATTCAGTACTTC. Its protein is CASRREPLAKNIQYF.